Following are 7 T cell receptor beta chains from one sample sequenced in a study of T cells in women clearing cervical HPV infection. Clones were read by immunoSEQ multiplex PCR, and TCRdb kept only the in-frame ones, dropping some. The sample table includes 30,000 or so clones. What was sequenced was blood buffy coat. These receptors were obtained from a woman between 18 and 70 years old with a cervical HPV16 infection that either progressed to CIN3+ or cleared (not recorded which).

Concerning this clone: The read comes to an end 3 residues before the CDR3 does, leaving the germline J gene to fill in the end. V gene TRBV19 combines with J gene TRBJ1-2; D ambiguous. Germline CDR1 LNHDA, CDR2 SQIVND (reference sequence). The V and J ends lost 3 bases and 6 bases respectively, with 14 bases between them. The CDR3 covers 14 residues. CDR3 bases read: TGTGCCAGTAGTATCTGGAGCAGGAGTCATGGC. This translates into CASSIWSRSHG. The complete CDR3 reads CASSIWSRSHGYTF.

A note on this clone: Read coverage stops 3 residues before the CDR3 terminus; the germline J gene supplies the remainder. This rearrangement joins TRBV20-1 to TRBJ2-7; tentatively, D is TRBD1 (6 bases). Between the trimmed V and J ends, which lost 0 bases and 2 bases, there was a span of 8 bases. The CDR3 is 13 amino acids. Germline values: CDR1 DFQATT, CDR2 SNEGSKA (reference sequence). Partial CDR3 DNA: TGCAGTGCTAGAGACGGGACAACCTACGAG. Translating gives CSARDGTTYE. The CDR3 in full is CSARDGTTYEQYF.

The CDR3: CASSLLRGTRYQETQYF. Incomplete CDR3 DNA: TGTGCCAGCAGCTTATTACGTGGGACTAGGTACCAAGAGACC. The rearrangement joins TRBV7-3 to TRBJ2-5; 8 nucleotides agree with TRBD2. With the read ending 3 residues before the CDR3 end, the germline J gene is used to fill in that end. V lost 2 bases to trimming and J lost 0 bases; unmatched junction nucleotides: 8. In germline, CDR1 is SGHTA, CDR2 FQGTGA. The CDR3 spans 17 residues.

Details on this clone: Read sequence stops 3 residues before the CDR3 end, and the germline J gene provides the missing end. The V gene is TRBV6-2 or TRBV6-3, the J gene TRBJ1-4; no clear D gene. The CDR3 covers 13 residues. From germline, CDR1 is MNHEY and CDR2 SVGEGT. Trimming shortened V by 1 base and J by 7 bases, and 7 bases separated the two germline ends. CDR3 bases read: TGTGCCAGCAGTTACTTTGCAGTTGAAAAA. This sequence encodes CASSYFAVEK. The CDR3 in full is CASSYFAVEKLFF.

To note about this clone: Sequencing ends 3 residues short of the CDR3 end; the germline J gene provides the rest. J is TRBJ2-7 and V is TRBV11-3; possibly TRBD2 for D (6 bases). The CDR3 runs 12 residues. With 6 bases removed from V and 6 bases from J, the gap between germline ends came to 12 bases. Germline CDR1 is SGHNT and CDR2 is YENEEA. Here the CDR3 reads CASRISGVEQYF. The part of the CDR3 DNA that was read is TGTGCCAGCAGGATATCGGGGGTCGAG.

Worth noting for this clone: The CDR3 end lies 3 residues beyond the end of the read and is filled in from the germline J gene. Other DNA sequences in this specimen translate into the identical CDR3. The chain combines TRBV10-2 with TRBJ1-6; no clear D. Trimming cost V 3 bases and J 9 bases, with 21 bases left between them. This CDR3 spans 17 amino acids. The germline V gene encodes CDR1 WSHSY and CDR2 SAAADI. This chain's CDR3 is CASSELNLSTAPSPLHF. CDR3 bases read: TGCGCCAGCAGTGAACTAAATCTTTCAACTGCACCTTCACCC.

As to this clone: The observed sequence ends 3 residues before the CDR3 terminus, with the missing tail filled in from the germline J gene. J is TRBJ2-7 and V is TRBV7-3, with D tentatively TRBD1 (6 bases). V shed 0 bases and J shed 5 bases, with 11 bases lying between them. In germline, CDR1 is SGHTA, CDR2 FQGTGA. This CDR3 contains 14 residues. The CDR3 protein is CASSLTVWDNEQYF. The sequenced part of the CDR3 DNA is TGTGCCAGCAGCTTAACGGTCTGGGACAACGAG. The complete variable domain, with remaining parts taken from reference TRBV7-3 and TRBJ2-7, reads GAGVSQTPSNKVTEKGKYVELRCDPISGHTALYWYRQSLGQGPEFLIYFQGTGAADDSGLPNDRFFAVRPEGSVSTLKIQRTERGDSAVYLCASSLTVWDNEQYFGPGTRLTVT.